A selection of T cell receptor beta chains follows, all from one sample in a study of vaccination and CD4 T cells after COVID-19. What these receptors recognize is not known. TCRdb reanalysed the PCR reads using MiXCR and keeps one entry per CDR3 protein. The sample carries fewer than 13,000 distinct CDR3 sequences, around a third recorded once. The sample consisted of CD4+ T cells from blood, cultured in vitro. The receptors shown here come from a human donor who had recovered from COVID-19. Each CDR3 is given with its conserved first and last residue. The D gene is left open where the match is weak. Some rows have no size entry. The others give once, few or many, or a class for an expanded clone.

few	TRBV12-3/TRBV12-4	TRBJ2-7	NA	TGTGCCAGCAGTTCCCGACTCTACCACGAGCAGTACTTC	CASSSRLYHEQYF
NA	TRBV2	TRBJ2-1	NA	TGTGCCAGCAGTGTAGGCCGTTTAAATGAGCAGTTCTTC	CASSVGRLNEQFF
medium-sized	TRBV7-2	TRBJ2-7	NA	TGTGCCAGCAGCTTAGCGCTCGGTTTCTATTACGAGCAGTACTTC	CASSLALGFYYEQYF
few	TRBV7-6	TRBJ2-7	NA	TGTGCCAGCAGCTTAAAGGCTCCGGGACTGTACTACGAGCAGTACTTC	CASSLKAPGLYYEQYF
NA	TRBV24-1	TRBJ2-3	NA	TGTGCCACCAGTGACCGTCGACAGAGCACAGATACGCAGTATTTT	CATSDRRQSTDTQYF
medium-sized	TRBV6-1	TRBJ1-2	TRBD1	TGTGCCAGCAGCCGCGGGACAGCGAACAGCTACACCTTC	CASSRGTANSYTF
few	TRBV2	TRBJ2-7	NA	TGTGCCAGCAGGAGACAGAACTACGAGCAGTACTTC	CASRRQNYEQYF
NA	TRBV30	TRBJ1-1	TRBD1	TGTGCCTGGGGGACAGGGCGTAGGACTGAAGCTTTCTTT	CAWGTGRRTEAFF
few	TRBV19	TRBJ2-5	NA	TGTGCCAGTAGTCCGCTCGGGGGAGCGGGTGAGACCCAGTACTTC	CASSPLGGAGETQYF
NA	TRBV19	TRBJ1-5	TRBD1	TGTGCCAGTAGCACTATGACAGGGATTCAGCCCCAGCATTTT	CASSTMTGIQPQHF